Reported below is one T cell receptor beta chain. Antigen specificity is unknown. The source of the sample is a study of T cell responses to AZD1222 COVID-19 vaccine. Method: immunoSEQ multiplex PCR; TCRdb's copy keeps in-frame clones and lacks some. The sample lists about 200,000 clones, approximately 93% seen once, with around 1% in the top ten. CDR1 is KGHSH and CDR2 is LQKENI in the germline V gene. The CDR3 runs 15 residues. V was clipped by 3 bases and J by 3 bases, with 13 bases between them. Study-wide results and limits: Donors, mostly white British, included more females; clonal diversity was possibly underestimated.

The chain couples TRBV18 to TRBJ2-3, with D unresolved. The receptor comes from an adult who received the AZD1222 COVID-19 vaccine. Sequences were derived from peripheral blood, sampled 28 days after the second AZD1222 dose. In nucleotides, the CDR3 is TGTGCCAGCTCACCGCCGAGTCACCGGACAGATACGCAGTATTTT. Its protein is CASSPPSHRTDTQYF.